This T cell receptor (beta chain) comes out of a study of blood T cell repertoires in COVID-19. Looking at the study overall: The samples span acute and convalescent COVID-19 from the United States, Italy and Spain. In each case, the material was cDNA or gDNA derived from T cells, B-cell-depleted T cells, or PBMCs.

This clone was observed a handful of times. Germline V gives CDR1 SGHRS, CDR2 YFSETQ. V lost 0 bases, J lost 1 base, and 5 bases lay in between. The CDR3 totals 14 residues. Original data processing: Reference gene primer amplification in the assay estimated nucleated cell counts. Libraries were prepared by immunoSEQ multiplex PCR; TCRdb keeps only in-frame clonotypes and omits some of them. The V and J calls and the clone size are those of that table, but D and trimming were determined from the DNA. In the table there are roughly 140,000 clones, roughly nine tenths of which are singletons. This sequence joins TRBV5-1 and TRBJ1-5; D is unclear. This sequence was found in a woman between 40 and 50 years old with acute or convalescent COVID-19. Sequenced input: peripheral blood. DNA for the CDR3: TGCGCCAGCAGCTTGGATCCGAGCAATCAGCCCCAGCATTTT. It is translated as CASSLDPSNQPQHF.